These 3 T cell receptor beta chains were all obtained from the same sample, sequenced in a study of T cell responses to AZD1222 COVID-19 vaccine. Assay: immunoSEQ multiplex PCR; the TCRdb copy retains only in-frame clones and omits some. The repertoire holds some 120,000 clones, with roughly nine tenths as singletons. This specimen consisted of peripheral blood, obtained on day 0 of AZD1222 vaccination. These receptors were collected from an adult in good health.

The chain links TRBV10-3 to TRBJ1-5, with D maybe TRBD1 (5 bases). Germline V gene lookup returns CDR1 ENHRY and CDR2 SYGVKD. Between the trimmed V and J ends, which lost 1 base and 0 bases, there was a span of 7 bases. The CDR3 sequence is 15 residues long. CDR3 bases: TGTGCCATCAGTGAGTACCAGGGTAGCAATCAGCCCCAGCATTTT. Amino acid sequence: CAISEYQGSNQPQHF.

The rearrangement links TRBV6-2 or TRBV6-3 to TRBJ2-7, with 7 bases aligning to TRBD1. This CDR3 is built from 15 residues. Per the germline V gene, CDR1 is MNHEY and CDR2 is SVGEGT. Trimming at V came to 5 bases and at J to 2 bases, leaving 9 bases not matched to a gene. The CDR3 coding sequence is TGTGCCAGCAGTAGAGGGACAGCTGTCCCCTACGAGCAGTACTTC. As protein: CASSRGTAVPYEQYF.

This clone was seen a few times. The chain employs TRBV7-6 and TRBJ2-7, with 9 nucleotides matching TRBD1. The V gene end was trimmed by 1 base and the J gene end by 5 bases; junction bases not matched to a gene: 6. The CDR3 contains 15 residues. Germline loops: CDR1 SGHVS, CDR2 FNYEAQ. The CDR3 region is CASSLETGGFNEQYF. The CDR3 DNA follows: TGTGCCAGCAGCTTAGAGACAGGGGGTTTCAACGAGCAGTACTTC.